Shown below are 24 T cell receptor beta chains from a single sample sequenced in a study of regulatory T cells in long-lasting Graves disease. Documented time point: persistent/refractory GD, antithyroid drugs over 5 years with positive TRAb. With RNA extracted from PBMCs as input, the TCR library was made. Combining iRepertoire HTBI primers with Arm-PCR of CDR3 regions, the authors built TCR beta libraries. Each CDR3 protein is one row after TCRdb ran MiXCR on the multiplex PCR reads. The sample lists approximately 690,000 distinct CDR3 sequences, about 32% occurring once. The sequenced sample was peripheral blood mononuclear cells (PBMCs), obtained when the disease was refractory, from a patient treated with antithyroid drugs. The receptors were sampled from a female donor with Graves disease.

V is TRBV6-1 and J is TRBJ2-7; weak D call: TRBD1 (5 bases). The CDR3 is 14 residues long. The germline CDR1 and CDR2 sequences are MNHNS and SASEGT. Trimming left V 6 bases short and J 0 bases short, with 12 bases between. The CDR3 coding sequence is TGTGCCAGCAGCGCCGACAGCTTCTCCTACGAGCAGTACTTC. Amino acid sequence: CASSADSFSYEQYF.

This clonotype occurred a few times. The gene calls are TRBV6-1 and TRBJ1-5; weak D call: TRBD1 (5 bases). Looked up from germline, CDR1 is MNHNS and CDR2 is SASEGT. V was trimmed by 3 bases and J by 4 bases, leaving 7 bases between them. The CDR3 is 13 amino acids. CDR3 bases: TGTGCCAGCAGTGACCACAGGAATCAGCCCCAGCATTTT. Protein product: CASSDHRNQPQHF.

The chain carries TRBV18 and TRBJ1-1, with 7 bases identical to TRBD1. Germline-derived CDR1 and CDR2 are KGHSH and LQKENI. V lost 5 bases, J lost 3 bases, and 6 bases stayed unmatched. The CDR3 runs to 14 residues. This CDR3 reads CASSIRTGDTEAFF. CDR3 nucleotide sequence: TGTGCCAGCTCAATCCGGACAGGCGACACTGAAGCTTTCTTT.

This clonotype was observed a handful of times. This rearrangement joins TRBV20-1 to TRBJ2-2; D gene ambiguous. Trimming shortened V by 0 bases and J by 4 bases, and 12 bases separated the two germline ends. The germline gives CDR1 DFQATT, CDR2 SNEGSKA (reference sequence). This CDR3 contains 15 residues. The chain's CDR3 is CSARDLRLGTGELFF. CDR3 DNA: TGCAGTGCTAGAGATCTTAGGTTGGGCACCGGGGAGCTGTTTTTT.

With respect to this clonotype: A read error may explain this, as a much larger clone is one base away. The J gene is TRBJ1-1, the V gene TRBV2; no clear D. The ends were cut back, 6 bases at V and 0 bases at J, with 14 bases in the middle. CDR1 is SNHLY, CDR2 FYNNEI, per germline. The CDR3 runs 15 residues. The CDR3 reads CASRVRGRLNTEAFF. The CDR3 DNA follows: TGTGCCAGCAGGGTCAGAGGCAGATTGAACACTGAAGCTTTCTTT.

This clonotype came up a few times. This sequence joins TRBV12-3 or TRBV12-4 and TRBJ2-2, with D maybe TRBD2 (5 bases). With 2 bases removed from V and 5 bases from J, the gap between germline ends came to 12 bases. The length of the CDR3 is 15 residues. CDR3 protein: CASSLRKSGTGELFF. CDR3 bases: TGTGCCAGCAGTTTAAGAAAATCGGGGACCGGGGAGCTGTTTTTT.

This clonotype has more than one count but fewer than ten. This chain uses TRBV6-1 with TRBJ1-1; tentative D call: TRBD1 (5 bases). This CDR3 has 17 residues. The germline CDR1 and CDR2 sequences are MNHNS and SASEGT. V was trimmed by 4 bases and J by 0 bases, leaving 18 bases between them. The CDR3 loop reads CASSGGTLAYMNTEAFF. The CDR3 region has the DNA TGTGCCAGCAGTGGCGGGACCTTAGCCTATATGAACACTGAAGCTTTCTTT.

The J gene is TRBJ2-7, the V gene TRBV6-5; 9 bases are shared with TRBD1. The CDR3 has 17 residues. V trimming: 1 base; J trimming: 5 bases; junction bases outside the gene matches: 12. CDR1 MNHEY and CDR2 SVGAGI come from the germline V gene. CDR3 coding DNA: TGTGCCAGCAGTTACTGGGCGGGACAGGGACTTGTGCACGAGCAGTACTTC. Translating it yields CASSYWAGQGLVHEQYF.

A few counts support this clonotype. This sequence joins TRBV19 and TRBJ1-2; 9 positions agree with TRBD1. CDR1 is LNHDA and CDR2 is SQIVND in the germline V gene (reference sequence). Unmatched junction bases numbered 8, after V lost 8 bases and J lost 7 bases. The CDR3 covers 13 residues. The CDR3 reads CASHKEQGAGYTF. CDR3 sequence (DNA): TGTGCCAGTCATAAAGAACAGGGGGCTGGCTACACCTTC.

The V and J genes are TRBV19 and TRBJ2-5, with D unclear. There are 16 residues in the CDR3. The V gene lost 0 bases and the J gene lost 0 bases, with 11 bases spanning the gap. Germline CDR1 is LNHDA and CDR2 is SQIVND (reference sequence). The CDR3 loop reads CASSIEARSYQETQYF. The CDR3 nucleotides read TGTGCCAGTAGTATAGAGGCCAGATCGTACCAAGAGACCCAGTACTTC.

This clonotype was recorded a few times. J is TRBJ2-7 and V is TRBV25-1; no clear D gene. The CDR3 length is 14 residues. Trimming stripped 0 bases from V and 5 bases from J, with 11 bases between. Germline lookup yields CDR1 MGHDK and CDR2 SYGVNS. CDR3 in DNA: TGTGCCAGCAGTGAATATGAGGATTTCCACGAGCAGTACTTC. It specifies CASSEYEDFHEQYF.

The chain couples TRBV6-2 or TRBV6-3 to TRBJ2-4; 9 bases are a match to TRBD1. Germline V gene data show CDR1 as MNHEY and CDR2 as SVGEGT. The trim removed 4 bases at V and 9 bases at J, leaving 10 bases unmatched. The CDR3 is 15 residues long. The chain's CDR3 is CASSSRDRAIGIQYF. CDR3 coding DNA: TGTGCCAGCAGTTCCCGGGACAGGGCGATCGGCATTCAGTACTTC.

This clonotype was picked up one time. The chain joins TRBV20-1 to TRBJ1-2, with D tentatively TRBD1 (6 bases). The CDR3 sequence is 13 residues long. V lost 5 bases and J lost 2, with 12 bases in between. The germline gives CDR1 DFQATT, CDR2 SNEGSKA (reference sequence). For the CDR3, the DNA is TGCAGTGCTTCCTCGGACAGAAACTATGGCTACACCTTC. It translates to CSASSDRNYGYTF.

A note on this clonotype: One end of the junction does not line up with germline, which may come from a read error. The chain employs TRBV6-2 or TRBV6-3 and TRBJ2-2, with 13 bases aligning to TRBD2. CDR1 MNHEY and CDR2 SVGEGT come from the germline V gene. This CDR3 is built from 18 residues. CDR3 nucleotide sequence: TGTGCCAGCAGTGAACACGGGACTAGCGGGGCTAACACCGGGGAGCTGGTTTTT. Its protein product is CASSEHGTSGANTGELVF.

The sample holds many counts of this clonotype. This rearrangement joins TRBV28 to TRBJ1-2; 9 nucleotides align to TRBD1. Germline V gene sequence: CDR1 MDHEN, CDR2 SYDVKM. The CDR3 covers 14 residues. Trimming took 5 bases from V and 3 from J; bases not matched to a gene: 4. The CDR3: CASSPRTGDYGYTF. In DNA form, the CDR3 reads TGTGCCAGCAGTCCTCGGACAGGGGACTATGGCTACACCTTC.

The rearrangement uses TRBV27 and TRBJ1-5, with D possibly TRBD1 on 5 matching bases. Looked up from germline, CDR1 is MNHEY and CDR2 is SMNVEV (reference sequence). V was pared by 6 bases and J by 6 bases, with 21 bases between. The CDR3 runs 16 residues. CDR3 amino acids: CASRSGTSGQTQPQHF. CDR3 sequence (DNA): TGTGCCAGCAGATCCGGGACCTCAGGTCAAACTCAGCCCCAGCATTTT.

This chain connects TRBV7-2 to TRBJ2-7, with a possible D match to TRBD1 (6 bases). CDR1 is SGHTA and CDR2 is FQGNSA in the germline V gene. Between the trimmed V and J ends, which lost 1 base and 2 bases, there was a span of 21 bases. The CDR3 length is 18 residues. The CDR3 region has the DNA TGTGCCAGCAGCTTAGAGTCCCCGGGACACCCGGAGGCCTACGAGCAGTACTTC. Residues: CASSLESPGHPEAYEQYF.

This clonotype was observed a few times. The gene calls are TRBV28 and TRBJ2-7; possibly TRBD1 for D (5 bases). The ends were cut back, 3 bases at V and 4 bases at J, with 16 bases in the middle. The CDR3 extends over 15 amino acids. Germline assignment: CDR1 MDHEN and CDR2 SYDVKM. This CDR3 is CASSFHNLKGYEQYF. Written as DNA, the CDR3 is TGTGCCAGCAGTTTTCATAACCTAAAGGGGTACGAGCAGTACTTC.

In this sample, this clonotype turned up a few times. The chain joins TRBV14 to TRBJ1-6; the D is unclear. V gave up 1 base and J gave up 4 bases, with 8 bases separating them. The CDR3 is 15 residues long. Germline loops: CDR1 SGHDN, CDR2 FVKESK. CDR3 sequence: CASSQVNVYNSPLHF. As DNA, the CDR3 is TGTGCCAGCAGCCAAGTAAATGTGTATAATTCACCCCTCCACTTT. The complete variable domain, with remaining parts taken from reference TRBV14 and TRBJ1-6, reads EAGVTQFPSHSVIEKGQTVTLRCDPISGHDNLYWYRRVMGKEIKFLLHFVKESKQDESGMPNNRFLAERTGGTYSTLKVQPAELEDSGVYFCASSQVNVYNSPLHFGNGTRLTVT.

This clonotype was seen ten or more times. V usage is TRBV12-3 or TRBV12-4 and J usage is TRBJ1-4; tentative D call: TRBD1 (6 bases). The CDR3 covers 15 residues. The ends were cut back, 4 bases at V and 5 bases at J, with 14 bases in the middle. The CDR3 region is CASSSLTGRNEKLFF. The CDR3 DNA reads as TGTGCCAGCAGTTCCCTGACAGGCCGCAATGAAAAACTGTTTTTT.

This clonotype was counted a few times. The chain couples TRBV7-2 to TRBJ2-7; the D gene is possibly TRBD1 (6 bases). The V gene lost 7 bases and the J gene lost 3 bases, with 16 bases spanning the gap. The germline gives CDR1 SGHTA, CDR2 FQGNSA. This CDR3 spans 14 amino acids. The CDR3, as DNA: TGTGCCAGCAAATTGGACAGTGGGAACTACGAGCAGTACTTC. This sequence encodes CASKLDSGNYEQYF.

In nucleotides, the CDR3 is TGTGCCACCAGCAGAGACACAGGGGGCTGGGACACCGGGGAGCTGTTTTTT. Protein product: CATSRDTGGWDTGELFF. V usage is TRBV15 and J usage is TRBJ2-2, with TRBD1 matching over 9 bases. The CDR3 runs 17 residues. The V segment lost 0 bases and the J segment 3 bases; nucleotides outside the gene matches: 5. Germline V gene data show CDR1 as LNHNV and CDR2 as YYDKDF (reference sequence).

The chain has TRBV2 and TRBJ1-5; possible D gene TRBD1, 6 bases. V was pared by 6 bases and J by 7 bases, with 16 bases between. From germline, CDR1 is SNHLY and CDR2 FYNNEI. The CDR3 is 14 residues long. The DNA for the CDR3 is TGTGCCAGCAGCGTCGGGACAAGTTTGCAGCCCCAGCATTTT. Protein: CASSVGTSLQPQHF.

The sample holds many counts of this clonotype. The chain carries TRBV12-3 or TRBV12-4 and TRBJ1-2; unclear D gene. The CDR3 contains 11 residues. V shed 6 bases and J shed 2 bases, with 4 bases lying between them. CDR3 coding DNA: TGTGCCAGCAGCCGGAACTATGGCTACACCTTC. Protein: CASSRNYGYTF.